The 17 T cell receptor beta chains reported below all come from one sample, sequenced in a study of cytomegalovirus exposure and HLA in healthy donors. Amplification used 60 Vbeta primers and 13 Jbeta primers. Method: immunoSEQ multiplex PCR; TCRdb's copy keeps in-frame clones and lacks some. Counted here are 150,000 to 200,000 clones, about 84% occurring once; the ten biggest clones make up less than 15%. The specimen was PBMCs. Every receptor here comes from a woman between 25 and 40 years old in good health and CMV-seropositive.

The chain carries TRBV6-1 and TRBJ2-7, with D possibly TRBD1 on 7 matching bases. The CDR3 length is 14 residues. From germline, CDR1 is MNHNS and CDR2 SASEGT. V lost 4 bases and J 6 bases, leaving 16 bases between the germline ends. The CDR3 DNA reads TGTGCCAGCAGTGCGACAGGGTTGGGGGGCGAGCAGTACTTC. Its protein product is CASSATGLGGEQYF.

The rearrangement joins TRBV11-2 to TRBJ1-5; D remains unclear. CDR3 length: 13 residues. Germline CDR1 is SGHAT and CDR2 is FQNNGV. With 1 base removed from V and 4 bases from J, the gap between germline ends came to 5 bases. The CDR3 sequence: CASSLGSNQPQHF. DNA for the CDR3: TGTGCCAGCAGCTTAGGTTCTAATCAGCCCCAGCATTTT.

This chain joins TRBV6-6 and TRBJ1-1; 7 nucleotides match TRBD1. The germline CDR1 and CDR2 sequences are MNHNY and SVGAGI (reference sequence). The length of the CDR3 is 16 residues. After removal of 0 bases from V and 4 bases from J, the junction contained 8 bases not matched to a gene. CDR3 sequence: CASSYSLTGHGTEAFF. CDR3 sequence (DNA): TGTGCCAGCAGTTACTCCTTGACAGGGCACGGCACTGAAGCTTTCTTT.

This clone was counted a few times. V gene TRBV30 combines with J gene TRBJ2-7, with 12 bases aligning to TRBD2. Germline V gene data show CDR1 as GTSNPN and CDR2 as SVGIG (reference sequence). The CDR3 runs to 17 residues. V shed 1 base and J 7 bases; nucleotides not matched to a gene: 14. In DNA, the CDR3 is TGTGCCTGGAGTGGGTCTAGCGGGAGGGCCGCTTTTTCAGAGCAGTACTTC. The encoded protein is CAWSGSSGRAAFSEQYF.

This sequence joins TRBV5-1 and TRBJ1-3; possibly TRBD1 for D (5 bases). V was shortened by 2 bases and J by 0 bases, with 9 bases between the two germline ends. Looked up from germline, CDR1 is SGHRS and CDR2 is YFSETQ. There are 15 residues in the CDR3. The CDR3 bases are TGCGCCAGCAGCTTTGGACACCCCTCTGGAAACACCATATATTTT. It translates to CASSFGHPSGNTIYF.

V and J are TRBV30 and TRBJ1-1; D unclear. Germline CDR1 GTSNPN, CDR2 SVGIG (reference sequence). The V end lost 3 bases, the J end lost 1 base, and 9 bases lay between the germline ends. The CDR3 extends over 13 amino acids. The CDR3: CAWSGLTNTEAFF. Here the CDR3 DNA reads TGTGCCTGGAGCGGACTCACGAACACTGAAGCTTTCTTT.

Concerning this clone: The junction and the germline gene differ at one end; a read error may be behind it. The J gene is TRBJ2-7, the V gene TRBV2, with 7 bases that match TRBD1. The germline CDR1 and CDR2 sequences are SNHLY and FYNNEI. This CDR3 has 13 amino acids. Here the CDR3 DNA reads TGTGCCAGTACCCCCCCCACCGGGACAGCCTTGGGCTTC. Its translation: CASTPPTGTALGF.

The V and J genes are TRBV10-3 and TRBJ2-5; TRBD2 might be the D (6 bases). Germline CDR1 is ENHRY and CDR2 is SYGVKD. V lost 1 base, J lost 2 bases, and 17 bases lay in between. The length of the CDR3 is 17 residues. As DNA, the CDR3 is TGTGCCATCAGTGAGTATGGTAGCGGAAACGTACAAGAGACCCAGTACTTC. This encodes CAISEYGSGNVQETQYF.

This clone was counted between two and nine times. This rearrangement joins TRBV19 to TRBJ2-1, with TRBD1 identical over 10 bases. Germline-derived CDR1 and CDR2 are LNHDA and SQIVND (reference sequence). The CDR3 has 15 amino acids. After removal of 7 bases from V and 3 bases from J, the junction contained 6 bases not matched to a gene. The CDR3 DNA is TGTGCCAGTAAAACGGACAGGGGGTTCTACAATGAGCAGTTCTTC. This encodes CASKTDRGFYNEQFF.

This clone has just a few counts. This chain uses TRBV29-1 with TRBJ1-1, with 7 nucleotides matching TRBD1. J lost 2 bases, V lost 7 bases, and 4 bases had no gene match. The germline gives CDR1 SQVTM, CDR2 ANQGSEA. This CDR3 contains 12 residues. The CDR3 coding sequence is TGCAGCGGAGGAGGGGGCAACACTGAAGCTTTCTTT. The encoded protein is CSGGGGNTEAFF.

The V gene is TRBV7-9, the J gene TRBJ2-7, with 7 bases fitting TRBD2. The CDR3 spans 12 residues. V gave up 5 bases and J gave up 7 bases; unmatched junction bases: 5. Germline CDR1 and CDR2: SEHNR and FQNEAQ (reference sequence). The CDR3: CASSPQAGEQYF. The CDR3 nucleotides are TGTGCCAGCAGCCCCCAAGCGGGGGAGCAGTACTTC.

The gene calls are TRBV19 and TRBJ1-1, with D unclear. V shed 3 bases and J shed 0 bases, with 8 bases lying between them. This CDR3 region has 14 residues. The V gene's germline CDR1 is LNHDA and CDR2 SQIVND (reference sequence). CDR3 DNA: TGTGCCAGTAGTATTCGGGAAATGAACACTGAAGCTTTCTTT. Protein product: CASSIREMNTEAFF.

The rearrangement uses TRBV23-1 and TRBJ2-7; TRBD1 might be the D (5 bases). TRBV23-1 is an ORF, with its function uncertain. V was clipped by 2 bases and J by 0 bases, with 23 bases between them. The CDR3 totals 19 residues. The CDR3, as DNA: TGCGCCAGCAGTCAAAGGGGTTGGTGTGGGGTAAGGGGCTCCTACGAGCAGTACTTC. This sequence encodes CASSQRGWCGVRGSYEQYF.

The chain links TRBV6-1 to TRBJ2-7, with a tentative D call TRBD2 (6 bases). This CDR3 is 14 amino acids long. With 3 bases removed from V and 2 bases from J, the gap between germline ends came to 11 bases. Germline loops: CDR1 MNHNS, CDR2 SASEGT. The CDR3 sequence: CASSEEGRPYEQYF. The CDR3 DNA reads TGTGCCAGCAGTGAGGAGGGCAGACCCTACGAGCAGTACTTC.

The rearrangement joins TRBV5-1 to TRBJ2-7; tentatively, D is TRBD1 (5 bases). Trimming shortened V by 0 bases and J by 7 bases, and 14 bases separated the two germline ends. Germline V gene sequence: CDR1 SGHRS, CDR2 YFSETQ. The CDR3 covers 14 residues. CDR3: CASSLARAQGEQYF. The CDR3, as DNA: TGCGCCAGCAGCTTGGCCAGGGCCCAAGGGGAGCAGTACTTC.

The J gene is TRBJ2-7, the V gene TRBV2; 8 nucleotides line up with TRBD2. There are 15 residues in the CDR3. V shed 3 bases, J shed 4 bases, and the junction held 8 bases outside the gene matches. The germline gives CDR1 SNHLY, CDR2 FYNNEI. CDR3 residues: CASSDNGGAGYEQYF. The CDR3 DNA follows: TGTGCCAGCAGTGACAACGGGGGGGCCGGGTACGAGCAGTACTTC.

Worth noting for this clone: This specimen includes other DNA sequences encoding the same CDR3. The chain uses TRBV7-2 and TRBJ2-7; 12 bases are shared with TRBD2. J gave up 3 bases and V 5 bases, and 5 bases lay outside the gene matches. CDR3 size: 15 residues. CDR1 is SGHTA and CDR2 is FQGNSA in the germline V gene. DNA of the CDR3: TGTGCCAGCAGCCCGACTAGCGGGAGCCTCTACGAGCAGTACTTC. It yields the protein CASSPTSGSLYEQYF.